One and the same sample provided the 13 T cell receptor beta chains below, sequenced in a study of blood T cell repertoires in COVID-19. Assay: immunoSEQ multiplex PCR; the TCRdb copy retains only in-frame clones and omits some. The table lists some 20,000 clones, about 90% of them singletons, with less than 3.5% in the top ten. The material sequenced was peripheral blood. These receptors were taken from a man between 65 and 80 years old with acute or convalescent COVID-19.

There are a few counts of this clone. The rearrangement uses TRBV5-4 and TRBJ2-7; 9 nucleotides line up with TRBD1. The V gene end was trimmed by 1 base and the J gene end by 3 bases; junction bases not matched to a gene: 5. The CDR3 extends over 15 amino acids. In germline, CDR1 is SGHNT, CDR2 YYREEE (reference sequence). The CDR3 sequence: CASSLSGTGIYEQYF. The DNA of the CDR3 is TGTGCCAGCAGCTTGTCAGGGACAGGGATCTACGAGCAGTACTTC.

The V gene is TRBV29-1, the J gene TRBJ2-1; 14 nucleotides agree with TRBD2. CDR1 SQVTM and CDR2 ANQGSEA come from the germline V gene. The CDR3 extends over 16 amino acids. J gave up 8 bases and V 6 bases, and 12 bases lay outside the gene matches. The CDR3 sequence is CSVDKTSGRAVDEQFF. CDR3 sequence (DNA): TGCAGCGTGGACAAGACTAGCGGGAGGGCGGTGGATGAGCAGTTCTTC.

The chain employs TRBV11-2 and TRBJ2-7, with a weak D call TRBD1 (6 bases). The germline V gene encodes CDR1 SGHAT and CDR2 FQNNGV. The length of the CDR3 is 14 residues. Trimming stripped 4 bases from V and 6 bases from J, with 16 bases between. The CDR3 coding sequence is TGTGCCAGCAGCTCAGACAGACAGGCCGCCGAGCAGTACTTC. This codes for CASSSDRQAAEQYF.

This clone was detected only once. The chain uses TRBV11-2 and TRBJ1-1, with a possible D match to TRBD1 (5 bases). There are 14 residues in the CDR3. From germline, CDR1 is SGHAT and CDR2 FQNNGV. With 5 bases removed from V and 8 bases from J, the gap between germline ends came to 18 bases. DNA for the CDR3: TGTGCCAGCAGCCCCGTGGGGGGGGTCGGCGAAGCTTTCTTT. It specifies CASSPVGGVGEAFF. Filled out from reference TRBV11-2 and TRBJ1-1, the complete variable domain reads EAGVAQSPRYKIIEKRQSVAFWCNPISGHATLYWYQQILGQGPKLLIQFQNNGVVDDSQLPKDRFSAERLKGVDSTLKIQPAKLEDSAVYLCASSPVGGVGEAFFGQGTRLTVV.

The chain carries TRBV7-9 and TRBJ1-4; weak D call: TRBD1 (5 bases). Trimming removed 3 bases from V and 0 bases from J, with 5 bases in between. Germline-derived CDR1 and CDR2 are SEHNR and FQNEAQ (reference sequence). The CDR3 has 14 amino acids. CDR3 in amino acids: CASSLTATNEKLFF. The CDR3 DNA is TGTGCCAGCAGCTTGACAGCAACTAATGAAAAACTGTTTTTT.

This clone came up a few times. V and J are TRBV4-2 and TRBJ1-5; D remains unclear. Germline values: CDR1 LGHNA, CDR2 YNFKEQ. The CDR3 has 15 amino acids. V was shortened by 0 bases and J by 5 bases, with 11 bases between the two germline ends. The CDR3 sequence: CASSQDRYGYQPQHF. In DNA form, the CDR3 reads TGTGCCAGCAGCCAAGATAGGTACGGGTATCAGCCCCAGCATTTT.

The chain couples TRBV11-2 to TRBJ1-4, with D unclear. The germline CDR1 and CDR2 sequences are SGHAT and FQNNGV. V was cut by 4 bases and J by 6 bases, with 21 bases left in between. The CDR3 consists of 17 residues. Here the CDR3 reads CASSSSGRQRAHEKLFF. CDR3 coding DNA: TGTGCCAGCAGCTCGTCCGGCAGGCAGAGAGCACATGAAAAACTGTTTTTT. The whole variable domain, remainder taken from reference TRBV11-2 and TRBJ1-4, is EAGVAQSPRYKIIEKRQSVAFWCNPISGHATLYWYQQILGQGPKLLIQFQNNGVVDDSQLPKDRFSAERLKGVDSTLKIQPAKLEDSAVYLCASSSSGRQRAHEKLFFGSGTQLSVL.

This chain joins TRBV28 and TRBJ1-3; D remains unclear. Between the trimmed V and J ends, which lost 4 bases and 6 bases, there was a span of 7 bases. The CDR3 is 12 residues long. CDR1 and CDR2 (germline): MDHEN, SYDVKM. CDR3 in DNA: TGTGCCAGCAGTTCTAGCCTAAACACCATATATTTT. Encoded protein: CASSSSLNTIYF.

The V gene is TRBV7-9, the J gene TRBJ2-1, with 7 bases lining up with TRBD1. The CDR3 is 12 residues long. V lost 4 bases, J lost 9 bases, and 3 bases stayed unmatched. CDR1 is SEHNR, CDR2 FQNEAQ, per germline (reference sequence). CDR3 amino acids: CASSSYRGEQFF. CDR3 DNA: TGTGCCAGCAGCTCGTACAGGGGTGAGCAGTTCTTC.

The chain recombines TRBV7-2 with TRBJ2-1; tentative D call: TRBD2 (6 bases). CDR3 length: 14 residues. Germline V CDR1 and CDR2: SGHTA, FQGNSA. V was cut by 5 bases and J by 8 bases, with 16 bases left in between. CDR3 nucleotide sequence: TGTGCCAGCAGCCAGGGAGGTGTGGTCTATGAGCAGTTCTTC. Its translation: CASSQGGVVYEQFF.

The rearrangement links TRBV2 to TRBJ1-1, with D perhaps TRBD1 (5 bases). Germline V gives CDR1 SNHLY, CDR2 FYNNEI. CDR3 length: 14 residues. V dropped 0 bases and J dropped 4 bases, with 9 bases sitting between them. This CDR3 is CASSEAAGGTEAFF. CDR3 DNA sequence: TGTGCCAGCAGTGAAGCGGCCGGGGGCACTGAAGCTTTCTTT.

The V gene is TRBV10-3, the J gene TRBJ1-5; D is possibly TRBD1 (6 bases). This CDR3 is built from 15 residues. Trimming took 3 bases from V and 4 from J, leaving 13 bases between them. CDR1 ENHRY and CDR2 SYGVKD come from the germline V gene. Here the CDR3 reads CAISEEGGGNQPQHF. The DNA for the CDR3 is TGTGCCATCAGTGAAGAGGGGGGAGGGAATCAGCCCCAGCATTTT.

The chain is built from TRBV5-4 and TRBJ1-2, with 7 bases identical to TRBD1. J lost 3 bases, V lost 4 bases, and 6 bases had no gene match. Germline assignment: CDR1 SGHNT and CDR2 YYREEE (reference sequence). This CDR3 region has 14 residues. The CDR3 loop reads CASSLQGFDYGYTF. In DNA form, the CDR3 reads TGTGCCAGCAGCCTACAGGGGTTCGACTATGGCTACACCTTC.